This TCR beta chain was recorded in a study of T cell responses to AZD1222 COVID-19 vaccine. The V and J ends lost 2 bases and 4 bases, in that order; junction bases with no gene match: 7. CDR1 and CDR2 (germline): LGHNA, YNFKEQ. The CDR3 extends over 15 amino acids. Profiling relied on immunoSEQ multiplex PCR, and the TCRdb table lists in-frame clones only, not all of them. The sample includes 150,000 to 200,000 clones, roughly 90% of them seen just once. Worth noting for this clone: Its specificity is not known.

Study outcomes and limitations: Among spike-specific TCRs, nearly half reportedly target unmutated variant regions. White British people made up most donors, females outnumbered males, and clonal diversity was possibly underestimated. Seropositive status at baseline applied to only six AZD1222 recipients.

The receptor's source is an adult in good health. Sequenced here: peripheral blood, sampled on day 0 of AZD1222 vaccination. V gene TRBV4-2 combines with J gene TRBJ1-2; 7 nucleotides match TRBD1. The CDR3 loop reads CASSQTGVRGYGYTF. CDR3 nucleotide sequence: TGTGCCAGCAGCCAAACAGGGGTAAGGGGCTATGGCTACACCTTC.